The source of this TCR beta chain is a study of blood T cell repertoires in COVID-19. CDR3 length: 16 residues. Per the germline V gene, CDR1 is LNHDA and CDR2 is SQIVND (reference sequence). Losses at the gene ends were 4 bases for V and 4 bases for J; bases not matched to a gene: 9. Method: immunoSEQ multiplex PCR; TCRdb's copy keeps in-frame clones and lacks some. There are 200,000 to 250,000 clones in the sample; about four fifths occur only once, and less than 11% lies in the top ten. Sequencing used peripheral blood. The clonotype comes from a woman aged 80 or older with acute or convalescent COVID-19. The chain uses TRBV19 and TRBJ2-7; 11 bases align to TRBD1. CDR3 DNA sequence: TGTGCCAGTAGTACTTCGGGGACAGGGGGGTCTTACGAGCAGTACTTC. As protein: CASSTSGTGGSYEQYF.